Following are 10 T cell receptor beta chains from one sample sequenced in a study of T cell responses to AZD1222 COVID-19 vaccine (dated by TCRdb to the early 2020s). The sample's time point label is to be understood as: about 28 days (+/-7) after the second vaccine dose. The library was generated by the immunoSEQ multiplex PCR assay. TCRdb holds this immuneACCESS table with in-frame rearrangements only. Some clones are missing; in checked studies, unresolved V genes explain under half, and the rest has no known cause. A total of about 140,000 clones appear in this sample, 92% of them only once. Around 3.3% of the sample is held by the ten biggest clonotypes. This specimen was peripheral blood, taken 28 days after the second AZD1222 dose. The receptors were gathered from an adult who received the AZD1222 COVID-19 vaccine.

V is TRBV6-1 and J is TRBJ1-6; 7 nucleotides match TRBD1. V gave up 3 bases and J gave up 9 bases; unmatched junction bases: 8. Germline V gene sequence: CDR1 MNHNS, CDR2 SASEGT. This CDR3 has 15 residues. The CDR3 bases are TGTGCCAGCAGTGAGGAGACAGGGATCTCTTCACCCCTCCACTTT. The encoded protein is CASSEETGISSPLHF.

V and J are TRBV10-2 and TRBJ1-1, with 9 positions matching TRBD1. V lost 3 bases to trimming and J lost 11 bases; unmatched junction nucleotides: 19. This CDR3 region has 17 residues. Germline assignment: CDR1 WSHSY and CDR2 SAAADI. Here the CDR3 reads CASSDSGVDRGRRRAFF. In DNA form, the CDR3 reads TGCGCCAGCAGTGACTCCGGGGTGGACAGGGGCCGGCGGAGGGCTTTCTTT.

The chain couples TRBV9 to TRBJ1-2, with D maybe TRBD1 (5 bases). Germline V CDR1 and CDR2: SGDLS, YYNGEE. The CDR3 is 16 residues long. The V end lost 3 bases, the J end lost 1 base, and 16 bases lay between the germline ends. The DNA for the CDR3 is TGTGCCAGCAGCGCTGGGGACTGGGATCATAACTATGGCTACACCTTC. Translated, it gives CASSAGDWDHNYGYTF.

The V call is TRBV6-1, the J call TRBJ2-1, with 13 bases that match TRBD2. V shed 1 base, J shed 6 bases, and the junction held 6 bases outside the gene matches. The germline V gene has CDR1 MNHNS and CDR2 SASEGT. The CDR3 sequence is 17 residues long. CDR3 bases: TGTGCCAGCAGTGAAGGGCCGGGACTAGCGGGAATCAATGAGCAGTTCTTC. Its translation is CASSEGPGLAGINEQFF.

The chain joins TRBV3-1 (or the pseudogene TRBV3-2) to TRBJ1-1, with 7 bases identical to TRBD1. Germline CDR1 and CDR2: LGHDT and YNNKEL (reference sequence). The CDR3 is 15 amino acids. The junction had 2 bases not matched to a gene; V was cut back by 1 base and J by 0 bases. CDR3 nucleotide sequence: TGTGCCAGCAGCCAAGGGACAGGAATGAACACTGAAGCTTTCTTT. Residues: CASSQGTGMNTEAFF.

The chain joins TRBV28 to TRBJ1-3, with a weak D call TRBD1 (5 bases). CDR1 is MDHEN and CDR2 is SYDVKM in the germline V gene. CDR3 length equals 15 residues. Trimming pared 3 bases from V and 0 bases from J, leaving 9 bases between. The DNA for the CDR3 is TGTGCCAGCAGTTTCCACAGGAGCTCTGGAAACACCATATATTTT. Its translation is CASSFHRSSGNTIYF.

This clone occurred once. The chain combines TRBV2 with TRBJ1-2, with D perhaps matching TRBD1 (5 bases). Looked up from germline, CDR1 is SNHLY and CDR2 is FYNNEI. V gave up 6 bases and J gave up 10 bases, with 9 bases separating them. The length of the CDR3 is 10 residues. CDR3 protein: CASSGQIYTF. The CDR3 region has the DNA TGTGCCAGCAGCGGACAAATCTACACCTTC.

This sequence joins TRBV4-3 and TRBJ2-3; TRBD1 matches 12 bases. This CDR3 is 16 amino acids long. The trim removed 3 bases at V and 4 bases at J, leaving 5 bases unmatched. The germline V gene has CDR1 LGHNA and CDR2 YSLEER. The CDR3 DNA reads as TGCGCCAGCAGCCAGCCCGGGACAGGGGGCCCAGATACGCAGTATTTT. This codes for CASSQPGTGGPDTQYF.

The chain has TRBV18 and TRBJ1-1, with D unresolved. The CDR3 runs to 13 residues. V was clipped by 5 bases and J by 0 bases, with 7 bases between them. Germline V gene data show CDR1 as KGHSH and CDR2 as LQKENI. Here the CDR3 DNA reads TGTGCCAGCTCAAACGGACTGAACACTGAAGCTTTCTTT. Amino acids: CASSNGLNTEAFF.

The CDR3 DNA sequence: TGCGCCAGCAGCTTGTTCAGTAGTGTGAATGAGCAGTTCTTC. As protein: CASSLFSSVNEQFF. The chain is built from TRBV5-1 and TRBJ2-1; no firm D call. The V gene's germline CDR1 is SGHRS and CDR2 YFSETQ. This CDR3 comprises 14 residues. Trimming removed 1 base at V and 7 bases at J, with 12 bases between. Based on the CDR3 plus reference TRBV5-1 and TRBJ2-1, the full variable domain is KAGVTQTPRYLIKTRGQQVTLSCSPISGHRSVSWYQQTPGQGLQFLFEYFSETQRNKGNFPGRFSGRQFSNSRSEMNVSTLELGDSALYLCASSLFSSVNEQFFGPGTRLTVL.